This T cell receptor (beta chain) was documented in a study of shared clonotypes between healthy human individuals. At the deep level, the assay was run. Sequencing was performed with immunoSEQ multiplex PCR; in TCRdb, only in-frame clones are kept and a portion is missing. The sample consists of approximately 1.9 million clones, 85% to 95% of them appearing once. CD45RO-negative, CCR7-positively selected cells formed the naive CD8 fraction, excluding terminally differentiated effector memory CD45RA+ cells. Turning to this clone: Its antigen is unidentified. Other DNA sequences from this sample encode an identical CDR3 as well.

General observations from the study: Generation probabilities were higher for clonotypes shared across all four sorted-subset donors than for unshared ones. Rarefaction curves obtained for sorted subsets showed sequencing incomplete despite large depth. Naive CD4 clonotype sharing across a few donors was about 5%.

In germline, CDR1 is SGDLS, CDR2 YYNGEE. The V end was cut by 0 bases, the J end by 2 bases, with 9 bases between. This CDR3 spans 14 amino acids. Sequenced: naive CD8+ T cells from PBMCs. The V call is TRBV9, the J call TRBJ2-7; the D gene is possibly TRBD2 (5 bases). The TCR sequence derives from a young man in good health. Some clones in this sample may be carry-over from other donors' samples. The CDR3 nucleotides read TGTGCCAGCAGCGTAGCGGGGTCAACCTACGAGCAGTACTTC. It specifies CASSVAGSTYEQYF.